The 22 T cell receptor beta chains in this list originate from one sample, sequenced in a study of read filtering for tumor transcriptome and immune sequencing. From approximately 430 ng of RNA, a library with molecular barcoded alpha/delta and beta/gamma adaptors was made. TCRdb passed the reads through MiXCR, listing each CDR3 protein once. Found here are 49,000 or so distinct CDR3 sequences, approximately 12% of them singletons; the top ten hold more than 12%. Sequencing was done on a sample of a population of CD138-negative cells sorted from bone marrow. The receptors were sampled from a donor over 35 with multiple myeloma.

The J gene is TRBJ2-5, the V gene TRBV5-1; no reliable D call. Deletions cut 3 bases from V and 0 bases from J, with 0 bases between. The CDR3 consists of 11 residues. The V gene's germline CDR1 is SGHRS and CDR2 YFSETQ. In DNA form, the CDR3 reads TGCGCCAGCAGCTACCAAGAGACCCAGTACTTC. Its translation is CASSYQETQYF.

This clonotype was picked up many times. The rearrangement links TRBV29-1 to TRBJ1-1; TRBD1 agrees at 8 bases. Germline assignment: CDR1 SQVTM and CDR2 ANQGSEA. J lost 4 bases, V lost 5 bases, and 9 bases had no gene match. CDR3 length equals 14 residues. Here the CDR3 DNA reads TGCAGCGTTTCCCTCCACAGGGGGGTCACTGAAGCTTTCTTT. Its protein product is CSVSLHRGVTEAFF.

This clonotype was seen at least ten times. The chain links TRBV4-1 to TRBJ1-5; TRBD1 agrees at 8 bases. This CDR3 spans 18 amino acids. Germline loops: CDR1 MGHRA, CDR2 YSYEKL. V lost 0 bases to trimming and J lost 3 bases; unmatched junction nucleotides: 10. CDR3 in amino acids: CASSQDQGAKNYNQPQHF. The DNA for the CDR3 is TGCGCCAGCAGCCAAGACCAGGGGGCAAAAAACTACAATCAGCCCCAGCATTTT.

Ten or more counts support this clonotype. This chain uses TRBV29-1 with TRBJ2-1; either TRBD1 or TRBD2 may supply D (5 bases each). CDR1 SQVTM and CDR2 ANQGSEA come from the germline V gene. Trimming removed 5 bases at V and 12 bases at J, with 20 bases between. CDR3 size: 13 residues. CDR3 loop: CSVLQDGTASQFF. The CDR3 nucleotides read TGCAGCGTTCTACAGGATGGGACGGCCTCGCAGTTCTTC.

Many counts were recorded for this clonotype. This CDR3 is CSARHGLAAPYEQYF. As DNA, the CDR3 is TGCAGTGCTAGACATGGACTAGCGGCGCCCTACGAGCAGTACTTC. The rearrangement joins TRBV20-1 to TRBJ2-7; the match to TRBD2 covers 10 bases. This CDR3 has 15 residues. The V and J ends lost 2 bases and 2 bases, in that order; junction bases with no gene match: 6. Germline lookup yields CDR1 DFQATT and CDR2 SNEGSKA (reference sequence).

This chain connects TRBV20-1 to TRBJ2-7; 12 nucleotides line up with TRBD2. There are 14 residues in the CDR3. The germline CDR1 and CDR2 sequences are DFQATT and SNEGSKA (reference sequence). Trimming took 5 bases from V and 4 from J; bases not matched to a gene: 6. The CDR3 here is CSAPLAGGRYEQYF. DNA for the CDR3: TGCAGTGCTCCCCTAGCGGGAGGGCGGTACGAGCAGTACTTC.

This clonotype was detected ten times or more. The chain links TRBV10-3 to TRBJ2-5, with a possible D match to TRBD1 (6 bases). The CDR3 sequence is 14 residues long. Germline V gene lookup returns CDR1 ENHRY and CDR2 SYGVKD. V was shortened by 7 bases and J by 1 base, with 13 bases between the two germline ends. DNA of the CDR3: TGTGCCATCAAGGCGCAGGGGTCCCAAGAGACCCAGTACTTC. It encodes CAIKAQGSQETQYF.

There are many counts of this clonotype. This chain connects TRBV5-5 to TRBJ2-6, with 11 nucleotides matching TRBD1. This CDR3 is 17 amino acids long. Germline lookup yields CDR1 SGHKS and CDR2 YYEKEE (reference sequence). V was clipped by 3 bases and J by 3 bases; unmatched bases: 5. The CDR3 loop is CASSSGTGGIGANVLTF. In DNA, the CDR3 is TGTGCCAGCAGCTCCGGGACAGGGGGTATTGGGGCCAACGTCCTGACTTTC.

This clonotype has just a few counts. The gene calls are TRBV20-1 and TRBJ2-1; 7 bases map to TRBD2. The junction had 16 bases not matched to a gene; V was cut back by 6 bases and J by 8 bases. This CDR3 has 15 residues. Germline CDR1 reads DFQATT; CDR2 reads SNEGSKA (reference sequence). The CDR3 protein is CSAPRAGEGLDEQFF. CDR3 DNA: TGCAGTGCCCCTCGGGCGGGAGAAGGGTTGGATGAGCAGTTCTTC.

The sample holds many counts of this clonotype. The genes are TRBV20-1 and TRBJ2-3, with D unclear. This CDR3 has 13 amino acids. Per germline, CDR1 DFQATT and CDR2 SNEGSKA (reference sequence). Trimming removed 3 bases at V and 0 bases at J, with 7 bases between. CDR3 bases: TGCAGTGCTAGGGCATATAGCACAGATACGCAGTATTTT. This gives the protein CSARAYSTDTQYF.

Many counts were recorded for this clonotype. The chain uses TRBV7-2 and TRBJ2-7, with TRBD1 matching over 7 bases. V lost 6 bases to trimming and J lost 3 bases; unmatched junction nucleotides: 11. The germline CDR1 and CDR2 sequences are SGHTA and FQGNSA. The CDR3 is 15 amino acids. CDR3 residues: CASSFTGTEVYEQYF. The CDR3 DNA follows: TGTGCCAGCAGTTTTACCGGGACAGAAGTCTACGAGCAGTACTTC. The full variable domain, its missing parts supplied by reference TRBV7-2 and TRBJ2-7, is GAGVSQSPSNKVTEKGKDVELRCDPISGHTALYWYRQSLGQGLEFLIYFQGNSAPDKSGLPSDRFSAERTGGSVSTLTIQRTQQEDSAVYLCASSFTGTEVYEQYFGPGTRLTVT.

At least ten counts were recorded for this clonotype. The chain is built from TRBV7-2 and TRBJ1-5; D remains unclear. There are 14 residues in the CDR3. Germline CDR1 is SGHTA and CDR2 is FQGNSA. The V and J ends lost 1 base and 5 bases respectively, with 9 bases between them. Written as DNA, the CDR3 is TGTGCCAGCAGCTTAGGTCCGGGCTATCAGCCCCAGCATTTT. As protein: CASSLGPGYQPQHF.

This clonotype was observed many times. V usage is TRBV14 and J usage is TRBJ2-5; 10 bases are a match to TRBD2. V dropped 4 bases and J dropped 5; count of bases not matched to a gene: 4. The CDR3 spans 14 residues. The V gene's germline CDR1 is SGHDN and CDR2 FVKESK. The CDR3 is CASSRLAGAETQYF. The CDR3, as DNA: TGTGCCAGCAGCCGGCTAGCGGGAGCGGAGACCCAGTACTTC. Combining the CDR3 with reference TRBV14 and TRBJ2-5 gives the whole variable domain EAGVTQFPSHSVIEKGQTVTLRCDPISGHDNLYWYRRVMGKEIKFLLHFVKESKQDESGMPNNRFLAERTGGTYSTLKVQPAELEDSGVYFCASSRLAGAETQYFGPGTRLLVL.

At least ten counts were recorded for this clonotype. The rearrangement uses TRBV12-3 or TRBV12-4 and TRBJ2-1; a weak D match, TRBD2 (6 bases). This CDR3 is 15 amino acids long. With 0 bases removed from V and 6 bases from J, the gap between germline ends came to 12 bases. Written as DNA, the CDR3 is TGTGCCAGCAGTTTAGCGCAATCGGGAGTCAATGAGCAGTTCTTC. Translating it yields CASSLAQSGVNEQFF.

This clonotype was seen at least ten times. CDR3 region: CASSGGTGEAKNIQYF. The CDR3 nucleotides read TGTGCCAGCAGTGGAGGGACAGGGGAAGCCAAAAACATTCAGTACTTC. The genes are TRBV9 and TRBJ2-4, with TRBD1 matching over 10 bases. The V segment lost 5 bases and the J segment 0 bases; nucleotides outside the gene matches: 5. This CDR3 is 16 amino acids long. CDR1 is SGDLS, CDR2 YYNGEE, per germline.

This clonotype was observed at least ten times. The rearrangement links TRBV5-4 to TRBJ2-1; D gene ambiguous. Germline CDR1 reads SGHNT; CDR2 reads YYREEE (reference sequence). V was shortened by 0 bases and J by 0 bases, with 7 bases between the two germline ends. This CDR3 is 15 amino acids long. The CDR3 DNA sequence: TGTGCCAGCAGCTTGGACTTGGGCTCCTACAATGAGCAGTTCTTC. Residues: CASSLDLGSYNEQFF. Using reference TRBV5-4 and TRBJ2-1 for the parts outside the CDR3, the full variable domain is ETGVTQSPTHLIKTRGQQVTLRCSSQSGHNTVSWYQQALGQGPQFIFQYYREEENGRGNFPPRFSGLQFPNYSSELNVNALELDDSALYLCASSLDLGSYNEQFFGPGTRLTVL.

In its sample, this clonotype was seen many times. CDR3 region: CSVLGQGVGYGYTF. The CDR3 DNA follows: TGCAGCGTTCTGGGACAGGGCGTAGGCTATGGCTACACCTTC. The chain uses TRBV29-1 and TRBJ1-2; TRBD1 matches at 9 bases. This CDR3 contains 14 residues. The V gene end was trimmed by 5 bases and the J gene end by 4 bases; junction bases not matched to a gene: 8. From germline, CDR1 is SQVTM and CDR2 ANQGSEA.

Ten or more counts support this clonotype. The chain couples TRBV20-1 to TRBJ2-1, with TRBD2 matching 8 bases. The V and J ends lost 3 bases and 0 bases, in that order; junction bases with no gene match: 4. The CDR3 runs 15 residues. Germline CDR1 is DFQATT and CDR2 is SNEGSKA (reference sequence). The CDR3 bases are TGCAGTGCTAGGATAGCGGGGAGCTCCTACAATGAGCAGTTCTTC. Translating gives CSARIAGSSYNEQFF.

The sample holds many counts of this clonotype. V is TRBV19 and J is TRBJ1-2, with D possibly matching TRBD1 (5 bases). The CDR3 totals 15 residues. The germline gives CDR1 LNHDA, CDR2 SQIVND (reference sequence). The ends were cut back, 4 bases at V and 2 bases at J, with 14 bases in the middle. The chain's CDR3 is CASSSGGVGNYGYTF. The CDR3, as DNA: TGTGCCAGTAGTAGCGGGGGGGTCGGCAACTATGGCTACACCTTC.

In its sample, this clonotype ranks as medium-sized (0.01 to 0.1%). The chain links TRBV7-2 to TRBJ2-1, with a weak D call TRBD2 (6 bases). The CDR3 sequence is 13 residues long. Trimming took 7 bases from V and 8 from J, leaving 15 bases between them. CDR1 is SGHTA, CDR2 FQGNSA, per germline. DNA for the CDR3: TGTGCCAGCAAGGGGACTCGCGGTGATGAGCAGTTCTTC. This sequence encodes CASKGTRGDEQFF.

This clonotype has just a few counts. Given a much more abundant clone one base away, this may be a read error. This rearrangement joins TRBV29-1 to TRBJ1-1; D call uncertain. Germline loops: CDR1 SQVTM, CDR2 ANQGSEA. The CDR3 runs 10 residues. CDR3 bases: TGCAGCGTTCAAAACACTAAAGCTTTCTTT. Translation: CSVQNTKAFF.

In its sample, this clonotype was seen many times. V gene TRBV3-1 combines with J gene TRBJ2-7, with 7 bases identical to TRBD1. Trimming removed 0 bases from V and 1 base from J; junction bases left unmatched: 12. CDR3 length equals 18 residues. Germline V lookup: CDR1 LGHDT, CDR2 YNNKEL (reference sequence). CDR3 DNA: TGTGCCAGCAGCCAAGATCTAGGCGCGCCAGGGGGTTCCTACGAGCAGTACTTC. Its protein product is CASSQDLGAPGGSYEQYF.